This is a list of T cell receptor beta chains from one sample in a study of beta chain features in type 1 diabetes. Profiling relied on immunoSEQ multiplex PCR, and the TCRdb table lists in-frame clones only, not all of them. The sample consists of 250,000 to 300,000 clones, more than 13% of them appearing once. Material for sequencing was naive CD4+ T cells from blood. The receptors derive from a man aged 30 to 39 with type 1 diabetes. CDR3s include the opening cysteine and the closing phenylalanine or tryptophan. The D gene is left open where the match is weak. Size tells how often a clone was seen (once, few, many) or the class of an expanded clone, and some rows leave it out.

few,TRBD1,TRBV11-2,TRBJ1-4,TGTGCCAGCAGCTCAACAGGGGCTCGTAGTGAAAAACTGTTTTTT,CASSSTGARSEKLFF
-,-,TRBV5-4,TRBJ2-7,TGTGCCAGCAGCGTGTCGACAAGCTCCTACGAGCAGTACTTC,CASSVSTSSYEQYF
few,TRBD1,TRBV5-6,TRBJ2-5,TGTGCCAGCAGCCTCGGACAGGGGAGGACCCAGTACTTC,CASSLGQGRTQYF
few,-,TRBV20-1,TRBJ2-1,TGCAGTGCTAGGGTGCGCAATGAGCAGTTCTTC,CSARVRNEQFF
-,-,TRBV25-1,TRBJ2-7,TGTGCCAGCAGTGCTGACTATTCCGGGCAGTACTTC,CASSADYSGQYF
-,-,TRBV28,TRBJ2-5,TGTGCCAGCAGTTGGCGGGGTTACCAAGAGACCCAGTACTTC,CASSWRGYQETQYF
-,TRBD2,TRBV29-1,TRBJ2-3,TGCAGCGGATTACTAGCGTCAAGCACAGATACGCAGTATTTT,CSGLLASSTDTQYF
few,-,TRBV6-5,TRBJ2-6,TGTGCCAGCAGATCGACAGGTCTCGGGGCCAACGTCCTGACTTTC,CASRSTGLGANVLTF
many,-,TRBV29-1,TRBJ2-2,TGCAGCTCACGACTACCGAACACCGGGGAGCTGTTTTTT,CSSRLPNTGELFF
-,TRBD2,TRBV11-3,TRBJ2-3,TGTGCCAGCAGCTTAGGGCGGGAGGGCCAGGGTACGCAGTATTTT,CASSLGREGQGTQYF
-,-,TRBV14,TRBJ1-5,TGTGCCAGCTTCCCTGATCGGGTTAACAATCAGCCCCAGCATTTT,CASFPDRVNNQPQHF
few,-,TRBV25-1,TRBJ1-4,TGTGCCAGCAGTGCAATGGGGATAGGTGGAGGGGAAAAACTGTTTTTT,CASSAMGIGGGEKLFF
-,-,TRBV7-2,TRBJ1-4,TGTGCCAGCAGCCGGCAAGACACCTTACCTGAAAAACTGTTTTTT,CASSRQDTLPEKLFF
-,-,TRBV5-5,TRBJ2-4,TGTGCCAGCAGCTTGGTACCAGGGATAGCCAAAAACATTCAGTACTTC,CASSLVPGIAKNIQYF
few,TRBD1,TRBV18,TRBJ1-2,TGTGCCAGCTCACCACAGGGACAGCCACAAGGCTACACCTTC,CASSPQGQPQGYTF
-,-,TRBV5-1,TRBJ1-2,TGCGCCAGCAGCTTTCGGGGGGCTCCCGAGACGGGCTACACCTTC,CASSFRGAPETGYTF
-,TRBD2,TRBV5-1,TRBJ2-5,TGCGCCAGCAGCTTCTCTGGTAGCGGGAGTGGGGAGACCCAGTACTTC,CASSFSGSGSGETQYF
few,-,TRBV6-5,TRBJ2-1,TGTGCCAGCAGTTTCAGGGCCTCGTACAATGAGCAGTTCTTC,CASSFRASYNEQFF
-,-,TRBV29-1,TRBJ2-1,TGCAGCGCCCGGACATCGCTCCTCTACAATGAGCAGTTCTTC,CSARTSLLYNEQFF
-,-,TRBV7-2,TRBJ2-7,TGTGCCAGCAGCTACGGACAGTGGACCTACGAGCAGTACTTC,CASSYGQWTYEQYF
-,-,TRBV6-1,TRBJ1-2,TGTGCCAGCGAGAACTATGGCTACACCTTC,CASENYGYTF
many,TRBD2,TRBV29-1,TRBJ2-5,TGCAGCGTTCCCGGGACTAGCGGCCTTCAAGAGACCCAGTACTTC,CSVPGTSGLQETQYF
few,-,TRBV9,TRBJ1-1,TGTGCCAGCAGCACCCCGGGCACTGAAGCTTTCTTT,CASSTPGTEAFF
-,-,TRBV19,TRBJ1-5,TGTGCCAGTAGTATCCAATACCAGCAGCCCCAGCATTTT,CASSIQYQQPQHF
few,TRBD2,TRBV6-5,TRBJ2-7,TGTGCCAGCAGATCAACCCTAAAAGCGGGAGGCGAGCAGTACTTC,CASRSTLKAGGEQYF